The clone carrying this T cell receptor (beta chain) was detected many times. Per the study methods: Estimated nucleated cell counts came from reference gene primer amplification. The table came from immunoSEQ multiplex PCR; TCRdb's copy has only in-frame clones and leaves some out. Clone size and V and J calls were adopted from that table, with D and trimming inferred from the DNA. The table includes about 210,000 clones, 75% to 90% detected once. The data belong to a study of blood T cell repertoires in COVID-19. Overall study context: Some COVID-19 samples were acute and others convalescent; all came from the United States, Italy and Spain. T cells, B-cell-depleted T cells, or PBMCs supplied cDNA or gDNA.

V shed 5 bases and J 2 bases; nucleotides not matched to a gene: 8. Germline CDR1 is KGHSH and CDR2 is LQKENI. There are 17 residues in the CDR3. This clonotype originated in a woman aged 40 to 50 with acute or convalescent COVID-19. Source material: peripheral blood. V and J are TRBV18 and TRBJ1-3; TRBD1 matches at 11 bases. The CDR3 DNA is TGTGCCAGCTCATCCGGGACAGGGGGAGAGGCTGGAAACACCATATATTTT. Translation gives CASSSGTGGEAGNTIYF.